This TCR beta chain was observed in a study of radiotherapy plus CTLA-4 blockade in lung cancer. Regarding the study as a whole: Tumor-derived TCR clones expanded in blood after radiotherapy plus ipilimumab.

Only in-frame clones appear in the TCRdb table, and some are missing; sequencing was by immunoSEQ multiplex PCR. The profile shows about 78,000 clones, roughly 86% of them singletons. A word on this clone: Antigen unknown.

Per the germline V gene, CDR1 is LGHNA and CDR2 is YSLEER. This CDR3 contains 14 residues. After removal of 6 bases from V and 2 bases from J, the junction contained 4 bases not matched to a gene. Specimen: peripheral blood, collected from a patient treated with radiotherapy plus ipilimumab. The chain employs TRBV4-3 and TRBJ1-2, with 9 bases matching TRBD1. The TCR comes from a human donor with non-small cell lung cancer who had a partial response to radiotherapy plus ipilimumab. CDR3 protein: CASRRTGENYGYTF. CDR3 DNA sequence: TGCGCCAGCAGGAGGACAGGGGAAAACTATGGCTACACCTTC.